The 19 T cell receptor beta chains below come from one sample, sequenced in a study of blood T cell repertoires in COVID-19. Sequenced by immunoSEQ multiplex PCR; TCRdb stores in-frame clones only, minus some. The data show roughly 55,000 clones, 70% to 80% seen once. Sequencing was carried out using peripheral blood. These receptors were taken from a man at least 80 years old with acute or convalescent COVID-19.

The chain has TRBV30 and TRBJ1-6, with a possible D match to TRBD1 (6 bases). CDR3 size: 15 residues. V was cut by 0 bases and J by 8 bases, with 14 bases left in between. The germline V gene has CDR1 GTSNPN and CDR2 SVGIG (reference sequence). This CDR3 is CAWSVGGAGDSPLHF. The CDR3 DNA sequence: TGTGCCTGGAGTGTGGGGGGGGCAGGGGATTCACCCCTCCACTTT.

The chain links TRBV7-2 to TRBJ2-3; D not resolved. V was shortened by 1 base and J by 2 bases, with 7 bases between the two germline ends. The CDR3 is 14 amino acids. Germline loops: CDR1 SGHTA, CDR2 FQGNSA. The CDR3 loop reads CASSLDPVTDTQYF. The CDR3 DNA follows: TGTGCCAGCAGCTTAGACCCGGTCACAGATACGCAGTATTTT.

The chain uses TRBV5-1 and TRBJ2-7; weak D call: TRBD1 (5 bases). CDR1 SGHRS and CDR2 YFSETQ come from the germline V gene. V lost 4 bases, J lost 6 bases, and 17 bases lay in between. There are 14 residues in the CDR3. In nucleotides, the CDR3 is TGCGCCAGCAGCACCATCCAGGGAATGGGCGAGCAGTACTTC. This sequence encodes CASSTIQGMGEQYF. Complete variable domain (other parts from reference TRBV5-1 and TRBJ2-7): KAGVTQTPRYLIKTRGQQVTLSCSPISGHRSVSWYQQTPGQGLQFLFEYFSETQRNKGNFPGRFSGRQFSNSRSEMNVSTLELGDSALYLCASSTIQGMGEQYFGPGTRLTVT.

V and J are TRBV5-5 and TRBJ1-5, with unresolved D. Germline V gene data show CDR1 as SGHKS and CDR2 as YYEKEE (reference sequence). V lost 1 base and J 2 bases, leaving 7 bases between the germline ends. The CDR3 loop spans 14 amino acids. CDR3: CASSLYGGNQPQHF. The DNA of the CDR3 is TGTGCCAGCAGCTTGTACGGTGGCAATCAGCCCCAGCATTTT.

The CDR3 here is CASRETSAPNNEQFF. The CDR3 coding sequence is TGTGCCAGCAGGGAAACTAGCGCTCCCAACAATGAGCAGTTCTTC. V gene TRBV2 combines with J gene TRBJ2-1, with 7 bases fitting TRBD2. The germline gives CDR1 SNHLY, CDR2 FYNNEI. This CDR3 contains 15 residues. V trimming: 6 bases; J trimming: 5 bases; junction bases outside the gene matches: 10.

On this clone: An end of the junction does not agree with germline; a read error may underlie this. The chain joins TRBV7-9 to TRBJ1-1; D ambiguous. This CDR3 is 16 amino acids long. CDR1 SEHNR and CDR2 FQNEAQ come from the germline V gene (reference sequence). CDR3 DNA: TGTGCCAGCAGCTTAGGTTTGGGCCCAAAGAACATTGAAGCTTTCTTT. Residues: CASSLGLGPKNIEAFF.

This clone occurred once. The chain joins TRBV7-9 to TRBJ1-4; a possible D gene is TRBD1 (6 bases). The length of the CDR3 is 15 residues. V was clipped by 5 bases and J by 5 bases, with 15 bases between them. Germline CDR1 reads SEHNR; CDR2 reads FQNEAQ (reference sequence). The CDR3 bases are TGTGCCAGCAGCCAGGGAGCCCAGGGGAATGAAAAACTGTTTTTT. The encoded protein is CASSQGAQGNEKLFF.

V and J are TRBV6-5 and TRBJ1-2; D may be TRBD1 (5 bases). This CDR3 is built from 13 residues. Trimming removed 5 bases from V and 7 bases from J, with 14 bases in between. Germline V gene data show CDR1 as MNHEY and CDR2 as SVGAGI. CDR3 nucleotides: TGTGCCAGCAGTACGGGGGGGAGGCCTGGCTACACCTTC. Translating gives CASSTGGRPGYTF.

The CDR3 reads CASDQGVETQYF. CDR3 nucleotide sequence: TGTGCCAGCGACCAGGGGGTTGAGACCCAGTACTTC. The rearrangement links TRBV2 to TRBJ2-5; the match to TRBD1 covers 7 bases. The CDR3 covers 12 residues. The germline V gene has CDR1 SNHLY and CDR2 FYNNEI. Germline trimming cut 8 bases from V and 5 bases from J; bases unmatched to any gene: 5.

V is TRBV5-1 and J is TRBJ2-2; TRBD2 matches 7 bases. The V and J ends lost 6 bases and 2 bases, in that order; junction bases with no gene match: 7. The CDR3 runs to 15 residues. CDR1 SGHRS and CDR2 YFSETQ come from the germline V gene. CDR3 in DNA: TGCGCCAGCAAGATACAGCGGGAAAACACCGGGGAGCTGTTTTTT. It is translated as CASKIQRENTGELFF.

The chain carries TRBV3-1 (or the pseudogene TRBV3-2) and TRBJ2-2; 10 bases agree with TRBD2. The ends lost 0 bases at V and 6 bases at J; junction bases unmatched: 4. Germline V gene data show CDR1 as LGHDT and CDR2 as YNNKEL (reference sequence). This CDR3 region has 16 residues. Here the CDR3 reads CASSQESGRASGELFF. In DNA form, the CDR3 reads TGTGCCAGCAGCCAAGAGAGCGGGAGGGCCTCCGGGGAGCTGTTTTTT.

This rearrangement joins TRBV13 to TRBJ2-1, with 7 bases lining up with TRBD1. Germline assignment: CDR1 PRHDT and CDR2 FYEKMQ (reference sequence). The length of the CDR3 is 14 residues. V dropped 5 bases and J dropped 5; count of bases not matched to a gene: 6. The CDR3 nucleotides are TGTGCCAGCAGCGGCCGGGACAGCAACAATGAGCAGTTCTTC. This gives the protein CASSGRDSNNEQFF.

The rearrangement joins TRBV6-5 to TRBJ2-7, with a tentative D call TRBD2 (6 bases). Germline lookup yields CDR1 MNHEY and CDR2 SVGAGI. With 8 bases removed from V and 7 bases from J, the gap between germline ends came to 12 bases. This CDR3 spans 11 amino acids. CDR3 sequence reads: CASGYRGEQYF. CDR3 sequence (DNA): TGTGCCAGCGGATATCGGGGGGAGCAGTACTTC.

The gene calls are TRBV7-8 and TRBJ2-7; perhaps TRBD2 as D (7 bases). The CDR3 loop spans 18 amino acids. V was trimmed by 4 bases and J by 3 bases, leaving 25 bases between them. The germline V gene has CDR1 SGHVS and CDR2 FQNEAQ. CDR3: CASSSPAAVGGLRYEQYF. CDR3 nucleotide sequence: TGTGCCAGCAGCTCCCCCGCAGCTGTGGGGGGGCTGCGCTACGAGCAGTACTTC.

The chain joins TRBV18 to TRBJ2-1; 9 positions agree with TRBD2. CDR3 length: 16 residues. Germline values: CDR1 KGHSH, CDR2 LQKENI. J lost 2 bases, V lost 1 base, and 3 bases had no gene match. DNA of the CDR3: TGTGCCAGCTCACCACTGTCTAGCGGGGCCTACAATGAGCAGTTCTTC. This sequence encodes CASSPLSSGAYNEQFF.

The chain is built from TRBV6-6 and TRBJ1-1, with TRBD1 matching over 9 bases. CDR1 MNHNY and CDR2 SVGAGI come from the germline V gene (reference sequence). The CDR3 has 18 amino acids. With 5 bases clipped from V and 4 bases from J, the junction kept 17 bases outside the gene matches. The CDR3 loop is CASSPGTGGALRGTEAFF. The CDR3 nucleotides read TGTGCCAGCAGTCCCGGCACAGGGGGCGCTCTTCGGGGCACTGAAGCTTTCTTT.

The rearrangement uses TRBV5-4 and TRBJ2-5; TRBD1 agrees at 9 bases. Germline V lookup: CDR1 SGHNT, CDR2 YYREEE (reference sequence). The V segment lost 4 bases and the J segment 5 bases; nucleotides outside the gene matches: 12. This CDR3 has 16 amino acids. In DNA, the CDR3 is TGTGCCAGCAGCACGGGACAGGGCCGATTATCGGAGACCCAGTACTTC. It specifies CASSTGQGRLSETQYF. The full variable domain, rest sourced from reference TRBV5-4 and TRBJ2-5, is ETGVTQSPTHLIKTRGQQVTLRCSSQSGHNTVSWYQQALGQGPQFIFQYYREEENGRGNFPPRFSGLQFPNYSSELNVNALELDDSALYLCASSTGQGRLSETQYFGPGTRLLVL.

The V and J genes are TRBV11-2 and TRBJ2-3; 11 bases are shared with TRBD2. V gave up 2 bases and J gave up 5 bases; unmatched junction bases: 6. The germline V gene has CDR1 SGHAT and CDR2 FQNNGV. There are 16 residues in the CDR3. CDR3 sequence: CASSLRLLAGEDTQYF. The CDR3 bases are TGTGCCAGCAGCTTACGGTTACTAGCGGGAGAAGATACGCAGTATTTT.

The CDR3 DNA is TGTGCCAGCAGCTGGCCTAGCGGGGGGCACAATGAGCAGTTCTTC. Translating it yields CASSWPSGGHNEQFF. The J gene is TRBJ2-1, the V gene TRBV7-9, with 11 bases that match TRBD2. The CDR3 totals 15 residues. V shed 4 bases and J 5 bases; nucleotides not matched to a gene: 4. CDR1 and CDR2 (germline): SEHNR, FQNEAQ (reference sequence).